This T cell receptor beta chain was sequenced for a study of naive and memory T cell subsets. An equimolar mix of two oligonucleotides served as the beta constant-region primer for TRBC1 and TRBC2. The ligated cDNA underwent four PCR rounds using SP2 and nested alpha and beta constant-region primers. Via MiXCR, TCRdb re-called the UMI-ligation and nested PCR reads, giving one row per CDR3 protein. Among 95,000 to 150,000 distinct CDR3 sequences listed, 36% were seen once. Looked up from germline, CDR1 is ENHRY and CDR2 is SYGVKD. The length of the CDR3 is 16 residues. After removal of 0 bases from V and 6 bases from J, the junction contained 5 bases not matched to a gene.

The sequenced material came from central memory CD4+ T cells from blood. This sequence joins TRBV10-3 and TRBJ1-5; TRBD1 matches 10 bases. The clonotype comes from a human donor in good health. CDR3 in DNA: TGTGCCATCAGTGAGTCCTCGGGGACAGGGGCTCAGCCCCAGCATTTT. Translation gives CAISESSGTGAQPQHF.